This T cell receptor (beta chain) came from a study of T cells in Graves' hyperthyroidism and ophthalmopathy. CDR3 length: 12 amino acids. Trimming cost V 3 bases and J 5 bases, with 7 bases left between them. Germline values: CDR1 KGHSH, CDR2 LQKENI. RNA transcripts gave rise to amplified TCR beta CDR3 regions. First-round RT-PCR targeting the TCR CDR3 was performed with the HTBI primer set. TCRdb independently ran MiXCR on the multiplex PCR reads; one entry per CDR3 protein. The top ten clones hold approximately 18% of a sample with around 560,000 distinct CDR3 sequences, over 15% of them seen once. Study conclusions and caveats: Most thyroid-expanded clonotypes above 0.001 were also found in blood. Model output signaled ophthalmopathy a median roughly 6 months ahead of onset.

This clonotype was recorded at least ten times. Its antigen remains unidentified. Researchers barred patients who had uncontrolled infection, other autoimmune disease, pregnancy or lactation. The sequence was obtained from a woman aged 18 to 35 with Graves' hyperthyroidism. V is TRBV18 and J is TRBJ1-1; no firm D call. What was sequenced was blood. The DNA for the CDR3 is TGTGCCAGCTCACCCACCATGACTGAAGCTTTCTTT. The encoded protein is CASSPTMTEAFF. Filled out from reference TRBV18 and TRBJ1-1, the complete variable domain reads NAGVMQNPRHLVRRRGQEARLRCSPMKGHSHVYWYRQLPEEGLKFMVYLQKENIIDESGMPKERFSAEFPKEGPSILRIQQVVRGDSAAYFCASSPTMTEAFFGQGTRLTVV.